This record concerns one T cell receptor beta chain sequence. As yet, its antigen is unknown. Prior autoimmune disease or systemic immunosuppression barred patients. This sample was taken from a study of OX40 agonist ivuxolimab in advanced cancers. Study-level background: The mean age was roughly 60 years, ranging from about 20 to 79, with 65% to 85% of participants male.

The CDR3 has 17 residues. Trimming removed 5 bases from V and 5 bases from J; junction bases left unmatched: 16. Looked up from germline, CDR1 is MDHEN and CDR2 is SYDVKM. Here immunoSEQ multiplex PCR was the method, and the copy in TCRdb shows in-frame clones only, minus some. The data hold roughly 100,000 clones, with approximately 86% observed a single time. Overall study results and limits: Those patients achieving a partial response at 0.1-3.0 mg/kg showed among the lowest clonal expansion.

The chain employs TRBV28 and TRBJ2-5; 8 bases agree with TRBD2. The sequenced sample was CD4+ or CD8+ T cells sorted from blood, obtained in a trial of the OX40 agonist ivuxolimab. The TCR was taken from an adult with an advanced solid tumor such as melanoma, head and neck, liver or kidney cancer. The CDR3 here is CASSPSGTSGIGETQYF. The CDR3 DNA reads TGTGCCAGCAGTCCCTCCGGGACTAGTGGGATAGGGGAGACCCAGTACTTC. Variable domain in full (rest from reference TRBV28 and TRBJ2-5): DVKVTQSSRYLVKRTGEKVFLECVQDMDHENMFWYRQDPGLGLRLIYFSYDVKMKEKGDIPEGYSVSREKKERFSLILESASTNQTSMYLCASSPSGTSGIGETQYFGPGTRLLVL.